What follows are 9 T cell receptor beta chains derived from one specimen sequenced in a study of OX40 agonist ivuxolimab in advanced cancers. The method was immunoSEQ multiplex PCR; TCRdb's version includes in-frame clones alone and lacks a portion of them. Of about 28,000 clones in the sample, more than 85% were seen once. This specimen was CD4+ or CD8+ T cells sorted from blood, taken in a trial of the OX40 agonist ivuxolimab. Source of these receptors: an adult with an advanced solid tumor such as melanoma, head and neck, liver or kidney cancer.

The chain recombines TRBV6-4 with TRBJ2-6; 8 positions match TRBD1. The CDR3 contains 16 residues. Germline loops: CDR1 MRHNA, CDR2 SNTAGT. V dropped 2 bases and J dropped 0; count of bases not matched to a gene: 0. CDR3 sequence: CASSDTGGSGANVLTF. Here the CDR3 DNA reads TGTGCCAGCAGTGACACAGGGGGCTCTGGGGCCAACGTCCTGACTTTC.

The rearrangement joins TRBV7-9 to TRBJ2-5, with a possible D match to TRBD1 (5 bases). This CDR3 region has 14 residues. Germline V gene lookup returns CDR1 SEHNR and CDR2 FQNEAQ (reference sequence). The V and J ends lost 6 bases and 2 bases respectively, with 13 bases between them. The CDR3 nucleotides read TGTGCCAGCAGTTCGACAGAGGCGCAAGAGACCCAGTACTTC. Translation: CASSSTEAQETQYF.

The rearrangement links TRBV5-8 to TRBJ2-1, with 13 bases identical to TRBD2. Germline-derived CDR1 and CDR2 are SGHTS and YDEGEE. The CDR3 covers 16 residues. The V and J ends lost 3 bases and 8 bases, in that order; junction bases with no gene match: 8. CDR3 in amino acids: CASSSGLAGAWDEQFF. For the CDR3, the DNA is TGTGCCAGCAGCTCCGGACTAGCGGGAGCTTGGGATGAGCAGTTCTTC.

V usage is TRBV5-4 and J usage is TRBJ1-1; D unresolved. The germline V and J ends were trimmed by 2 bases and 5 bases, with 7 bases remaining between them. The CDR3 has 12 amino acids. Germline CDR1 and CDR2: SGHNT and YYREEE (reference sequence). DNA of the CDR3: TGTGCCAGCAGCTTAGGGAGTACTGAAGCTTTCTTT. Translating it yields CASSLGSTEAFF.

This chain joins TRBV6-1 and TRBJ2-7; D could derive from TRBD1 or TRBD2 (5 bases each). CDR1 is MNHNS and CDR2 is SASEGT in the germline V gene. The V gene lost 2 bases and the J gene lost 6 bases, with 14 bases spanning the gap. There are 14 residues in the CDR3. The CDR3 sequence is CASSELGDSAEQYF. The CDR3 DNA reads as TGTGCCAGCAGTGAATTGGGGGATAGCGCCGAGCAGTACTTC.

This chain joins TRBV4-1 and TRBJ2-7; maybe TRBD2 (6 bases). The germline CDR1 and CDR2 sequences are MGHRA and YSYEKL. V was cut by 0 bases and J by 3 bases, with 12 bases left in between. The CDR3 has 15 amino acids. CDR3 nucleotides: TGCGCCAGCAGCCAAGATCGGACTACATTCTACGAGCAGTACTTC. Its translation is CASSQDRTTFYEQYF.

The chain joins TRBV9 to TRBJ2-1; 9 nucleotides agree with TRBD2. The CDR3 consists of 15 residues. Looked up from germline, CDR1 is SGDLS and CDR2 is YYNGEE. J lost 4 bases, V lost 0 bases, and 2 bases had no gene match. CDR3 nucleotides: TGTGCCAGCAGCGTAGGGAGCGGGGGGTACAATGAGCAGTTCTTC. Translating it yields CASSVGSGGYNEQFF.

The rearrangement joins TRBV9 to TRBJ2-1, with D maybe TRBD2 (6 bases). The CDR3 loop spans 14 amino acids. CDR1 and CDR2 from the germline V gene are SGDLS and YYNGEE. V lost 0 bases to trimming and J lost 3 bases, with 7 bases between them. CDR3 region: CASSVAGDYNEQFF. Here the CDR3 DNA reads TGTGCCAGCAGCGTAGCGGGAGACTACAATGAGCAGTTCTTC.

The rearrangement links TRBV27 to TRBJ2-1, with 8 bases lining up with TRBD2. CDR3 length: 19 residues. Germline V lookup: CDR1 MNHEY, CDR2 SMNVEV (reference sequence). The ends lost 2 bases at V and 8 bases at J; junction bases unmatched: 20. The CDR3 loop is CASSLQGIGSGKYHDEQFF. CDR3 in DNA: TGTGCCAGCAGTTTACAGGGGATTGGTAGCGGGAAGTATCACGATGAGCAGTTCTTC.